Listed here are 11 T cell receptor beta chains from one sample, sequenced in a study of cytomegalovirus exposure and HLA in healthy donors. The PCR made use of 60 Vbeta and 13 Jbeta primers. The repertoire was sequenced with immunoSEQ multiplex PCR; TCRdb's copy has only in-frame clones and lacks some. The sample data list 150,000 to 200,000 clones. The sequencing input was PBMCs. The origin of the receptors is a boy between 10 and 17 years old in good health and CMV-seronegative.

The chain couples TRBV9 to TRBJ2-1, with 9 bases matching TRBD2. There are 15 residues in the CDR3. The V gene end was trimmed by 3 bases and the J gene end by 2 bases; junction bases not matched to a gene: 3. Germline values: CDR1 SGDLS, CDR2 YYNGEE. The CDR3 nucleotides are TGTGCCAGCAGCGAGGCGGGAGGGCCCTACAATGAGCAGTTCTTC. This encodes CASSEAGGPYNEQFF.

J is TRBJ1-3 and V is TRBV11-2; D may be TRBD1 (6 bases). The germline V gene encodes CDR1 SGHAT and CDR2 FQNNGV. This CDR3 spans 13 amino acids. Trimming pared 5 bases from V and 2 bases from J, leaving 7 bases between. The CDR3 spells CASSTGTGNTIYF. CDR3 sequence (DNA): TGTGCCAGCAGCACAGGGACTGGAAACACCATATATTTT. The full variable domain, in which reference TRBV11-2 and TRBJ1-3 provide the parts outside the CDR3, is EAGVAQSPRYKIIEKRQSVAFWCNPISGHATLYWYQQILGQGPKLLIQFQNNGVVDDSQLPKDRFSAERLKGVDSTLKIQPAKLEDSAVYLCASSTGTGNTIYFGEGSWLTVV.

The rearrangement uses TRBV9 and TRBJ2-1, with 9 bases aligning to TRBD2. This CDR3 spans 15 amino acids. Looked up from germline, CDR1 is SGDLS and CDR2 is YYNGEE. Trimming took 3 bases from V and 3 from J; bases not matched to a gene: 4. CDR3 sequence reads: CASSDSGGYYNEQFF. Written as DNA, the CDR3 is TGTGCCAGCAGCGACAGCGGGGGGTACTACAATGAGCAGTTCTTC.

The chain joins TRBV30 to TRBJ1-6; 7 bases map to TRBD1. V trimming: 2 bases; J trimming: 9 bases; junction bases outside the gene matches: 4. This CDR3 comprises 13 residues. The germline gives CDR1 GTSNPN, CDR2 SVGIG (reference sequence). CDR3 nucleotides: TGTGCCTGGAGTAGACAGGGCATTTCACCCCTCCACTTT. Encoded protein: CAWSRQGISPLHF.

This rearrangement joins TRBV5-1 to TRBJ2-5; no definite D call. Trimming pared 4 bases from V and 6 bases from J, leaving 16 bases between. The CDR3 sequence is 14 residues long. CDR1 and CDR2 (germline): SGHRS, YFSETQ. CDR3 in amino acids: CASSQSRVGKTQYF. In DNA form, the CDR3 reads TGCGCCAGCAGCCAATCTAGAGTTGGAAAGACCCAGTACTTC.

V usage is TRBV4-1 and J usage is TRBJ2-7; perhaps TRBD1 as D (5 bases). V was cut by 2 bases and J by 3 bases, with 5 bases left in between. Germline values: CDR1 MGHRA, CDR2 YSYEKL. The CDR3 is 12 amino acids. The chain's CDR3 is CASSQTGYEQYF. The CDR3 DNA follows: TGCGCCAGCAGCCAAACAGGCTACGAGCAGTACTTC.

V usage is TRBV6-6 and J usage is TRBJ2-1; the D gene is possibly TRBD2 (6 bases). This CDR3 region has 11 residues. V was shortened by 7 bases and J by 7 bases, with 8 bases between the two germline ends. In germline, CDR1 is MNHNY, CDR2 SVGAGI (reference sequence). The DNA for the CDR3 is TGTGCCAGCACGGAGGGAAATGAGCAGTTCTTC. Translating it yields CASTEGNEQFF.

The chain employs TRBV11-2 and TRBJ1-2; D uncertain. The germline V gene has CDR1 SGHAT and CDR2 FQNNGV. The V and J ends lost 1 base and 1 base respectively, with 10 bases between them. The CDR3 is made up of 15 amino acids. This chain's CDR3 is CASSLGHLLNYGYTF. In DNA form, the CDR3 reads TGTGCCAGCAGCTTAGGTCACCTACTTAACTATGGCTACACCTTC. Supplemented by reference TRBV11-2 and TRBJ1-2, the full variable domain reads EAGVAQSPRYKIIEKRQSVAFWCNPISGHATLYWYQQILGQGPKLLIQFQNNGVVDDSQLPKDRFSAERLKGVDSTLKIQPAKLEDSAVYLCASSLGHLLNYGYTFGSGTRLTVV.

The V call is TRBV4-2, the J call TRBJ2-3; maybe TRBD2 (6 bases). Trimming removed 0 bases at V and 6 bases at J, with 19 bases between. Germline loops: CDR1 LGHNA, CDR2 YNFKEQ. The CDR3 sequence is 17 residues long. The CDR3 protein is CASSQDLAGPLVDTQYF. DNA of the CDR3: TGTGCCAGCAGCCAAGATCTGGCGGGGCCTCTGGTTGATACGCAGTATTTT.

This chain connects TRBV11-2 to TRBJ2-1; perhaps TRBD2 as D (6 bases). With 5 bases removed from V and 7 bases from J, the gap between germline ends came to 9 bases. Germline CDR1 SGHAT, CDR2 FQNNGV. This CDR3 has 12 amino acids. The chain's CDR3 is CASSRDLNEQFF. The CDR3 coding sequence is TGTGCCAGCAGCCGGGACTTGAATGAGCAGTTCTTC. The full variable domain, its missing parts supplied by reference TRBV11-2 and TRBJ2-1, is EAGVAQSPRYKIIEKRQSVAFWCNPISGHATLYWYQQILGQGPKLLIQFQNNGVVDDSQLPKDRFSAERLKGVDSTLKIQPAKLEDSAVYLCASSRDLNEQFFGPGTRLTVL.

The chain uses TRBV4-1 and TRBJ2-1, with 7 bases that match TRBD2. Germline trimming cut 1 base from V and 8 bases from J; bases unmatched to any gene: 2. Germline-derived CDR1 and CDR2 are MGHRA and YSYEKL. The CDR3 covers 13 residues. The CDR3 region has the DNA TGCGCCAGCAGCCAAGTTAGCGGGTATGAGCAGTTCTTC. Protein sequence: CASSQVSGYEQFF.